A few counts support the clone carrying this T cell receptor beta chain. Its target is not known. These data come from a study of T cell repertoires in cytomegalovirus infection. Study-level background: An indication of both CMV infection and matching HLA type came from public TCR beta signatures.

The CDR3 covers 14 residues. The ends were cut back, 2 bases at V and 4 bases at J, with 11 bases in the middle. The germline V gene has CDR1 MNHEY and CDR2 SMNVEV (reference sequence). MiXCR was run by TCRdb on the reads, yielding one entry per CDR3 protein. Of about a million distinct CDR3 sequences detected, approximately 31% appear once; the ten largest clones hold roughly 13%. The receptor's source is a human donor in good health (CMV status not recorded). Some clones in this sample may be carry-over from other donors' samples. Here the sequenced sample was cultured CD8+ T cells from PBMCs, taken from culture after CMV antigen stimulation. The rearrangement links TRBV27 to TRBJ1-2; no clear D gene. This chain's CDR3 is CASSLEGRSYGYTF. The CDR3 bases are TGTGCCAGCAGTTTAGAAGGCAGATCCTATGGCTACACCTTC.